This T cell receptor beta chain was found in a study of beta chain features in type 1 diabetes listed by TCRdb under 2018. Context from the whole study: Mean age, gender distribution, total cell number and subset yield did not differ between patients and healthy donors. Regulatory and stem cell-like memory subsets were obtained from only 8 patients and about eight healthy donors, while naive and central memory subsets were obtained from all 28 donors. In the study, recently diagnosed type 1 diabetes patients and matched healthy donors were compared on the TCRB repertoires of their sorted circulating CD4+ T cell subsets. A total of under 120,000,000 sorted cells were examined across all samples, and RNA yield correlated strongly with the number of cells per subset. Results and caveats for the whole study, not just this receptor: Fewer insertions and more nucleotide deletions at VDJ recombination sites were observed in patients with type 1 diabetes, implying thymic rearrangement abnormalities. Shorter templates might have been favored by PCR, but patient and control samples were amplified and corrected together, so both groups would have been affected equally by any skew. A moderate but significant shortening of TCRB CDR3 length was observed in type 1 diabetes patients in all four CD4+ subsets. Sequencing cDNA rather than genomic DNA could over-represent highly expressing activated cells, although activation and CD3 levels did not differ between groups. Naive, central memory and regulatory TCRB repertoires appeared more similar among patients than among healthy donors. Because the HLA sub-analyses included only small numbers of individuals, any influence of HLA type on TCRB rearrangement was left unresolved.

This clone has a handful of counts. This receptor's antigen is unknown. Within one base of it there is no much larger clone, and no base qualities were kept. From each donor, a single peripheral blood sample of approximately 110 mL on average was drawn into heparinised tubes. A BD FACSAria II was used to sort naive, central memory, regulatory and stem cell-like memory CD4+ T cells with a panel that included CD45RO, CCR7, CD25, CD127, CD95 and CD27. Purity was above 98% for every sorted population. PBMCs were isolated right away by Lymphoprep density gradient centrifugation and were stained directly, without culture. To minimize batch effects, samples were stained and sorted in pairs, one healthy donor with one patient per experiment. All of the isolated RNA was reverse transcribed with the High Capacity cDNA Reverse Transcription Kit, so expressed TCRB transcripts were sequenced. Deep immunoSEQ sequencing was performed on naive, central memory and regulatory T cell samples, with an average of about 3.57 million total reads per sample. Sorted cells were lysed in RLT buffer and RNA was extracted with DNase-treated RNeasy Micro or Mini kits, depending on cell number. To prevent cross-contamination, every cell subset was processed on its own, while patient and healthy donor samples were processed together. The immunoSEQ multiplex PCR was used to amplify TCRB sequences from cDNA, generating 87-bp fragments that spanned the CDR3 region. Amplicons were sequenced on the Illumina HiSeq platform. Under the source paper's analysis protocol: Synthetic template baselines were used to correct PCR bias computationally, reads within Hamming distance 2 were collapsed, and singletons that could not be merged were discarded. Reads were aligned against IMGT so that V, D and J genes, CDR3 length and insertions or deletions at six rearrangement sites could be assigned. Within each subset, clonotype counts were normalized to the number of sorted cells before true diversity and Gini coefficients were calculated with the tcR R package. The overlap coefficient, calculated on TCRB nucleotide sequences, was used to quantify repertoire sharing. TCRdb's version of the immuneACCESS table is confined to in-frame rearrangements and falls short of the full clone set. An unresolved V gene accounts for under half of the shortfall where checked; the remainder is of unknown origin. For V, J and clone size, that table is used; D and trimming come from the DNA. This sample is represented by a few hundred thousand clones; 12% to 15% of them were singletons. Jointly, the top ten make up more than 6.5% of the sample.

CDR1 and CDR2, per the germline V gene, are SGHAT and FQNNGV. The V end loses 1 base and the J end loses 6 bases, and a stretch of 19 bases separates them. The CDR3 starts with the cysteine, ends with the valine, and has 16 residues. The only DNA kept is the CDR3, 48 bases in frame from the first base. This receptor was obtained from a man aged 25-45 years in good health. Specimen: central memory CD4+ T cells from blood. The chain is made from TRBV11-2 and TRBJ2-7; the D gene identity is not certain. The CDR3 sequence is CASSLAFGQRLGEQYV. DNA sequence: TGTGCCAGCAGCTTAGCCTTCGGGCAGCGTCTTGGCGAGCAGTACGTC.